The sequence of this TCR beta chain was determined in a study of T cells after yellow fever vaccination (dated by TCRdb to 2018 to 2020). A note on the overall study: Libraries from fractions with low cell numbers were prepared with the SMART-Seq v4 Ultra Low Input RNA kit. Bulk TCR alpha and beta repertoires were sequenced longitudinally to track T-cell clones before and after primary and booster YFV17D yellow fever vaccination. The cohort comprised two healthy male donors, one aged 18 to 30 and one aged 30 to 40 years. Blood samples were taken at several timepoints before and after primary and secondary immunization, and bulk PBMC replicates and cell subsets were isolated. Paper-wide results and their limitations: Compared with the primary T-cell response, the secondary T-cell response was faster but weaker, reaching its peak on day 5 rather than on day 15. The study included only a couple of donors, which limits how far the findings can be generalized. Computational filtering was needed because FACS-sorted repertoires could contain abundant contaminating clonotypes from the bulk population. A small share of clonotypes was detected in both CD4 and CD8 compartments, with the overlap likely arising from convergent recombination. After the booster, most of the clones that had expanded following primary vaccination were detected again (around 97% of CD4 and around 90% of CD8), which suggests that memory was broadly maintained.

As for this clonotype: What antigen it recognizes has not been identified. It has no much larger one-base neighbor in the sample; base qualities were not kept.

The treatment or condition label on this specimen signifies: live attenuated yellow fever vaccine strain. PBMCs were isolated from peripheral blood using a standard Ficoll-Paque protocol. CD4 and CD8 T-cell fractions were isolated with Dynabeads CD4 and CD8 positive selection kits. RNA was extracted with TriZol from bulk PBMCs, CD4 and CD8 fractions, and dextramer-positive and dextramer-negative fractions. Reading the germline V gene gives CDR1 SGHRS and CDR2 YFSETQ. The CDR3 goes from the cysteine to the phenylalanine over 15 residues. Left in the record is the CDR3 DNA by itself, 45 bases read in frame from the first base. After removal of 4 bases from V and 8 bases from J, the junction retains 9 bases not matched to a gene. Synthesis of TCR cDNA relied on 5'RACE template switching, a step that introduced a universal primer site along with unique molecular identifiers. Priming for cDNA synthesis came from both the TCR alpha and TCR beta constant segments. Library amplification involved two PCR steps, and the second step added sample barcodes and sequencing adapters. Libraries were sequenced on Illumina HiSeq 2500 (2x100 bp) or NovaSeq (2x150 bp). Per the original workflow: MIGEC was used to demultiplex reads and collapse the reads into UMI consensus sequences, and MiXCR was used for V(D)J alignment. Clonotypes responding to the vaccine were identified with edgeR on replicate PBMC samples, with the criteria of FDR below 0.01 and a log2 fold change above 5 up to day 15. Each bulk clonotype received a CD4 or CD8 identity based on whether the sequenced CD4 or CD8 repertoire contained that clonotype at higher abundance. The public reads were reprocessed in TCRdb via fastp at Q25 and MiXCR, keeping in-frame beta chains. Every CDR3 protein is listed once, alongside the most common genes and DNA of its rows. The V and J calls were not made by the authors but by TCRdb's processing. This sample lists 170,000 or so distinct CDR3 sequences; about 6.2% were detected once. The ten biggest clones cover about 2.8% of the sample.

The origin of this receptor is a man between 18 and 29 years old who received the YFV17D yellow fever vaccine. This receptor chain uses TRBV5-1 and TRBJ1-4; TRBD1 matches 9 bases in the middle. The sample in question was CD4+ T cells sorted from PBMCs, obtained on the day of the first yellow fever vaccination. The DNA sequence reads TGCGCCAGCAGCCGGACAGGGGAAGGGCACGAAAAACTGTTTTTT. Its coded protein is CASSRTGEGHEKLFF.